The present entry profiles one T cell receptor (beta chain) with its context. This clonotype was observed a handful of times. There is no known antigen for this receptor. The record has no base qualities; no much larger clone is one base away. TCRdb records Illumina NovaSeq 6000 as the sequencer. Using 5'RACE with constant-segment primers, TCRalpha and TCRbeta cDNA libraries were constructed, with sample barcodes and unique molecular identifiers added in the process. RNA was extracted from every sample with Trizol reagent. Libraries were amplified in two PCR steps, with a second sample barcode and Illumina TruSeq adapters added in the second step. Sequencing of the libraries was done on an Illumina NovaSeq, producing 2 x 150 bp paired-end reads. In the paper's pipeline: Reads were demultiplexed and collapsed into UMI-guided consensus sequences with migec v1.2.7. Using mixcr v2.1.11, the UMI consensuses were aligned to TRA and TRB V and J templates and assembled into clonotypes. Clonotypes were classified as expanded or contracted when called significant by both edgeR and NoisET, with noise models trained on biological replicates. For edgeR calls, a false discovery rate-adjusted p below 0.01 and a log2 fold-change threshold of 1 were applied. As an exploratory analysis of dynamics, max-normalized trajectories of the 1000 most abundant clonotypes were examined by PCA with hierarchical clustering. Each responding clone was given a CD4 or CD8 phenotype based on the CD4+ and CD8+ repertoires, which had been sequenced separately. TCRdb passed the public sequencing reads through fastp at Q25 and MiXCR, retaining productive beta sequences. Every CDR3 protein is listed once, alongside the most common genes and DNA of its rows. The V and J calls were not made by the authors but by TCRdb's processing. This sample is represented by about 350,000 distinct CDR3 sequences; approximately 13% of them were singletons. The top ten constitute 22% of the sample.

PBMCs were isolated by Ficoll-Paque density gradient centrifugation. The cysteine opens and the phenylalanine closes a CDR3 of 13 amino acids. The retained sequence is limited to the CDR3, 39 bases, with the frame set at the first base. V is pruned by 4 bases and J by 8 bases, leaving 7 bases of the junction without a gene match. The germline V gene provides CDR1 LGHNA and CDR2 YSLEER. The source of the sample is a study of T-cell memory formation after mild COVID-19 (dated by TCRdb to about 2021). Looking at the study overall: TCR sequence clusters from the two donors were found to be largely donor specific. In a couple of donors, T-cell clones that expanded and contracted after mild COVID-19 were tracked by sequencing TCRalpha and TCRbeta repertoires over time. Two young, previously healthy adult volunteers made up the cohort, one male and one female.

The research as a whole found: Whether the second-wave clones peaking on day 37 were SARS-CoV-2 specific was not confirmed. Contracting CD4+ clones were found mainly in CM and EM memory subsets, while CD8+ clones were enriched in EMRA. Only two mild cases were covered by the study, and larger cohorts that include severe cases with pre-infection samples were considered necessary. From day 15 to 85, contracting clones showed balanced CD4/CD8 phenotypes, whereas a second wave of clones that expanded from day 15 to 37 leaned towards CD4+. The detection of some responding clones in pre-infection memory suggests that pre-existing cross-reactive memory T cells joined the SARS-CoV-2 response.

The chain is made from TRBV4-3 and TRBJ1-1; 7 central nucleotides agree with TRBD1. The sequence came from a man younger than 35 who had mild COVID-19 (a few samples of this study predate the infection). The sample titles of this study are shuffled in the database, so cell type and time point are left out; the donor was told from shared clones. Sequencing input: PBMCs or a T cell subset sorted from them (not recorded which). The nucleotides are TGCGCCAGCAGCCTCGACAGGGAATGGGAAGCTTTCTTT. This translates into CASSLDREWEAFF.